Below are 18 T cell receptor beta chains sequenced from a single sample in a study of T cells in women clearing cervical HPV infection. Method: immunoSEQ multiplex PCR; TCRdb's copy keeps in-frame clones and lacks some. The sample table includes around 28,000 clones. What was sequenced was blood buffy coat. The receptor set was obtained from a woman aged 18-70 years with a cervical HPV16 infection that either progressed to CIN3+ or cleared (not recorded which).

About this clone itself: The read terminates 3 residues ahead of where the CDR3 ends, so the germline J gene completes it. The gene calls are TRBV7-6 and TRBJ2-6, with D possibly TRBD2 on 7 matching bases. V was pared by 5 bases and J by 4 bases, with 12 bases between. Germline values: CDR1 SGHVS, CDR2 FNYEAQ. CDR3 length equals 15 residues. This CDR3 reads CASSGGASGANVLTF. The part of the CDR3 DNA that was read is TGTGCCAGCAGCGGGGGGGCCTCGGGGGCCAACGTC. The full variable domain, rest sourced from reference TRBV7-6 and TRBJ2-6, is GAGVSQSPRYKVTKRGQDVALRCDPISGHVSLYWYRQALGQGPEFLTYFNYEAQQDKSGLPNDRFSAERPEGSISTLTIQRTEQRDSAMYRCASSGGASGANVLTFGAGSRLTVL.

Turning to this clone: Read data end 3 residues before the CDR3 end; the end is taken from the germline J gene. This chain links TRBV5-1 with TRBJ2-3, with 9 bases that match TRBD2. The CDR3 is 18 amino acids. The ends lost 2 bases at V and 3 bases at J; junction bases unmatched: 13. The germline gives CDR1 SGHRS, CDR2 YFSETQ. This CDR3 is CASSFQSHSGSGTDTQYF. The sequenced CDR3 bases are TGCGCCAGCAGCTTCCAATCTCATAGCGGGAGTGGTACAGATACG.

On this clone itself: Read data end 3 residues before the CDR3 end; the end is taken from the germline J gene. This sequence joins TRBV30 and TRBJ1-4, with D possibly TRBD1 on 5 matching bases. The CDR3 length is 16 residues. CDR1 is GTSNPN, CDR2 SVGIG, per germline (reference sequence). Incomplete CDR3 DNA: TGTGCCTCCTCGAGGGGCCGTAGCTCCTATAATTCACCA. Translating gives CASSRGRSSYNSP. The complete CDR3 protein is CASSRGRSSYNSPLFF.

As for this clone: Sequencing ends 3 residues short of the CDR3 end; the germline J gene provides the rest. V usage is TRBV29-1 and J usage is TRBJ2-5; the D gene is possibly TRBD1 (5 bases). This CDR3 comprises 14 residues. The V and J ends lost 7 bases and 2 bases respectively, with 17 bases between them. The germline CDR1 and CDR2 sequences are SQVTM and ANQGSEA. CDR3 sequence: CSALDRYKQETQYF. The CDR3 bases that were read are TGCAGCGCTCTAGACAGATACAAACAAGAGACC.

The sequenced part of the CDR3 DNA is TGCGCCAGCAGCTTGGGACGGGGGAGAGAGACC. It specifies CASSLGRGRET. The CDR3 as a whole reads CASSLGRGRETQYF. The chain combines TRBV5-1 with TRBJ2-5, with TRBD2 as a possible D gene (6 bases). The read terminates 3 residues before the CDR3 end, so the remaining end is supplied by the germline J gene. V gave up 0 bases and J gave up 4 bases, with 10 bases separating them. This CDR3 comprises 14 residues. Germline lookup yields CDR1 SGHRS and CDR2 YFSETQ.

In the case of this clone: The read terminates 3 residues ahead of where the CDR3 ends, so the germline J gene completes it. The V and J genes are TRBV7-2 and TRBJ2-3; TRBD1 matches at 7 bases. Per the germline V gene, CDR1 is SGHTA and CDR2 is FQGNSA. This CDR3 has 14 residues. This chain's CDR3 is CASSPGQFKETQYF. The DNA read from the CDR3 is TGTGCCAGCAGCCCGGGACAGTTCAAAGAGACG. The full variable domain, completed using reference TRBV7-2 and TRBJ2-3, is GAGVSQSPSNKVTEKGKDVELRCDPISGHTALYWYRQSLGQGLEFLIYFQGNSAPDKSGLPSDRFSAERTGGSVSTLTIQRTQQEDSAVYLCASSPGQFKETQYFGPGTRLTVL.

A word on this clone: The read comes to an end 3 residues before the CDR3 does, leaving the germline J gene to fill in the end. The gene calls are TRBV7-8 and TRBJ1-4; 11 nucleotides line up with TRBD1. Germline CDR1 is SGHVS and CDR2 is FQNEAQ. The ends lost 3 bases at V and 7 bases at J; junction bases unmatched: 4. The CDR3 has 15 residues. The CDR3 region is CASSFGQGAIEKLFF. The part of the CDR3 DNA that was read is TGTGCCAGCAGCTTCGGACAGGGGGCGATTGAAAAA.

On this clone itself: The read ends 3 residues shy of where the CDR3 ends; the end is completed using the germline J gene. The V call is TRBV20-1, the J call TRBJ2-3; TRBD2 aligns across 13 bases. CDR3 length equals 14 residues. CDR1 and CDR2 (germline): DFQATT, SNEGSKA (reference sequence). Trimming removed 4 bases from V and 4 bases from J; junction bases left unmatched: 2. The CDR3 DNA, read in part, is TGCAGTGCTACCACTAGCGGGAGGGCAGATACG. This gives the protein CSATTSGRADT. In full, the CDR3 is CSATTSGRADTQYF.

Remarks on this clone: The CDR3 goes on 3 residues after the read ends, and that part is filled in from the germline J gene. V usage is TRBV2 and J usage is TRBJ2-1; 10 bases are a match to TRBD2. Germline loops: CDR1 SNHLY, CDR2 FYNNEI. V was clipped by 6 bases and J by 0 bases; unmatched bases: 5. The CDR3 loop spans 16 amino acids. The part of the CDR3 DNA that was read is TGTGCCAGCAGGCTACTAGCGGGGACCTCCTACAATGAG. It specifies CASRLLAGTSYNE. The whole CDR3 sequence is CASRLLAGTSYNEQFF.

Its frequency marks this clone as medium-sized. From the germline J gene comes the end of the CDR3, since the read stops 3 residues before it. V usage is TRBV5-1 and J usage is TRBJ2-1; 11 nucleotides match TRBD2. Germline values: CDR1 SGHRS, CDR2 YFSETQ. V gave up 4 bases and J gave up 8 bases; unmatched junction bases: 8. The length of the CDR3 is 15 residues. CDR3 DNA (partial): TGCGCCAGCAGCGCCGGACTAGCGGGCGCCCATGAG. This gives the protein CASSAGLAGAHE. The full CDR3 protein is CASSAGLAGAHEQFF.

As for this clone: Read data end 3 residues before the CDR3 end; the end is taken from the germline J gene. This chain joins TRBV19 and TRBJ2-6, with 9 bases lining up with TRBD1. The trim removed 8 bases at V and 3 bases at J, leaving 14 bases unmatched. The germline gives CDR1 LNHDA, CDR2 SQIVND (reference sequence). The CDR3 covers 18 residues. The CDR3 sequence: CASSALTGGVGGANVLTF. The sequenced CDR3 bases are TGTGCCAGTTCTGCGCTCACAGGGGGCGTCGGTGGGGCCAACGTC.

Of note for this clone: The read terminates 3 residues before the CDR3 end, so the remaining end is supplied by the germline J gene. The chain couples TRBV20-1 to TRBJ2-5; tentative D call: TRBD1 (5 bases). Trimming cost V 4 bases and J 1 base, with 13 bases left between them. The CDR3 extends over 14 amino acids. The germline V gene encodes CDR1 DFQATT and CDR2 SNEGSKA (reference sequence). Incomplete CDR3 DNA: TGCAGTGCTAAAAGGGCAGGGTCCCAAGAGACC. Its translation is CSAKRAGSQET. The CDR3 reads in full as CSAKRAGSQETQYF.

Details on this clone: The read ends 3 residues early relative to the CDR3; the germline J gene fills the gap. V and J are TRBV6-2 or TRBV6-3 and TRBJ1-2; no clear D. CDR1 is MNHEY and CDR2 is SVGEGT in the germline V gene. The CDR3 sequence is 14 residues long. This CDR3 is CASSFLRQAISYTF. The covered CDR3 bases are TGTGCCAGCAGTTTTCTCCGCCAGGCTATAAGC.

In regard to this clone: The read stops 3 residues short of the end of the CDR3; the missing end is completed from the germline J gene. This chain joins TRBV5-1 and TRBJ1-1; 7 bases are shared with TRBD1. The trim removed 4 bases at V and 4 bases at J, leaving 7 bases unmatched. The CDR3 runs 14 residues. Germline lookup yields CDR1 SGHRS and CDR2 YFSETQ. The CDR3 sequence: CASSPTAGGTEAFF. The sequenced CDR3 bases are TGCGCCAGCAGCCCTACGGCAGGGGGCACTGAA.

Regarding this clone: The CDR3 is cut off 3 residues early in the read; its end comes from the germline J gene. The V and J genes are TRBV5-5 and TRBJ1-2; 8 bases match TRBD1. V gave up 2 bases and J gave up 3 bases; unmatched junction bases: 6. The CDR3 runs to 15 residues. Germline V CDR1 and CDR2: SGHKS, YYEKEE (reference sequence). The sequenced CDR3 bases are TGTGCCAGCAGCTTCCTACAGGGGGGATACTATGGC. It translates to CASSFLQGGYYG. The complete CDR3 sequence is CASSFLQGGYYGYTF.

On this clone itself: The read comes to an end 3 residues before the CDR3 does, leaving the germline J gene to fill in the end. This chain joins TRBV29-1 and TRBJ1-2; 8 nucleotides align to TRBD1. V shed 3 bases, J shed 2 bases, and the junction held 11 bases outside the gene matches. The CDR3 length is 16 residues. Germline V gene sequence: CDR1 SQVTM, CDR2 ANQGSEA. CDR3 sequence reads: CSVDDLRTGQNYGYTF. The DNA read from the CDR3 is TGCAGCGTTGATGACCTAAGGACAGGGCAAAACTATGGC.

Regarding this clone: Read coverage stops 3 residues before the CDR3 terminus; the germline J gene supplies the remainder. The V gene is TRBV5-1, the J gene TRBJ2-5; D call uncertain. Germline CDR1 and CDR2: SGHRS and YFSETQ. The V end was cut by 1 base, the J end by 4 bases, with 5 bases between. CDR3 size: 12 residues. CDR3 sequence reads: CASSLKGETQYF. Partial CDR3 DNA: TGCGCCAGCAGCTTGAAGGGAGAGACC. The variable domain in full, completed from reference TRBV5-1 and TRBJ2-5, reads KAGVTQTPRYLIKTRGQQVTLSCSPISGHRSVSWYQQTPGQGLQFLFEYFSETQRNKGNFPGRFSGRQFSNSRSEMNVSTLELGDSALYLCASSLKGETQYFGPGTRLLVL.

The covered CDR3 bases are TGTGCCAGTCTAATGCGACTAGCGGTAAGCACAGATACG. It translates to CASLMRLAVSTDT. The complete CDR3 sequence is CASLMRLAVSTDTQYF. V is TRBV2 and J is TRBJ2-3, with TRBD2 matching over 9 bases. The read terminates 3 residues before the CDR3 end, so the remaining end is supplied by the germline J gene. There are 16 residues in the CDR3. Germline V gene data show CDR1 as SNHLY and CDR2 as FYNNEI. V lost 9 bases, J lost 0 bases, and 10 bases stayed unmatched.